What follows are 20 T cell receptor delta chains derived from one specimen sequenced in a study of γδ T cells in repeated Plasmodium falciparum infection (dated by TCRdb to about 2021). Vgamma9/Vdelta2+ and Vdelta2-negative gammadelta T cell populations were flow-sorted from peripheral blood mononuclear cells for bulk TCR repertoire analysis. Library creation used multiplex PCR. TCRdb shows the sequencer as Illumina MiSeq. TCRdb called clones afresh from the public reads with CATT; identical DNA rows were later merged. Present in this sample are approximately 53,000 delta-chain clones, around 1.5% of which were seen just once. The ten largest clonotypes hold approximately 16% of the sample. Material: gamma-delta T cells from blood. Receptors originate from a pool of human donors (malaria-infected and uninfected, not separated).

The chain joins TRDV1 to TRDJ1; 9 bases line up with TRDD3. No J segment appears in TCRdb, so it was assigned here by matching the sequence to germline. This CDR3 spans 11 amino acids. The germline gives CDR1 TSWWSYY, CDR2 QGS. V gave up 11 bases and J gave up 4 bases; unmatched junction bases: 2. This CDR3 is CAGDTLDKLIF. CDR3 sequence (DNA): TGTGCTGGGGATACGCTCGATAAACTCATCTTT.

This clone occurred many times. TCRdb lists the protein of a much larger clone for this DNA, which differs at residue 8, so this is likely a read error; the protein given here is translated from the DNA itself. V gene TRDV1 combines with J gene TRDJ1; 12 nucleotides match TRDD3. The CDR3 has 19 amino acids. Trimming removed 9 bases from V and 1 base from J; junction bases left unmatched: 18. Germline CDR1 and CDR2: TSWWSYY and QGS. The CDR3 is CALNHKASWGIRPTDKLIF. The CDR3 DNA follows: TGTGCTCTCAATCACAAGGCAAGCTGGGGGATACGGCCCACCGATAAACTCATCTTT.

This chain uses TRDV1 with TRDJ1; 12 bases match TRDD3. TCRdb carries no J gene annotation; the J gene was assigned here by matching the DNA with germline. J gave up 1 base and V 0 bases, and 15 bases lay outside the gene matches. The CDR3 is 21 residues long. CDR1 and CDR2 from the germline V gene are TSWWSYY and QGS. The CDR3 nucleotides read TGTGCTCTTGGGGAACTCTCCTTCAACTACTGGGGGATACATACCACCGATAAACTCATCTTT. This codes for CALGELSFNYWGIHTTDKLIF.

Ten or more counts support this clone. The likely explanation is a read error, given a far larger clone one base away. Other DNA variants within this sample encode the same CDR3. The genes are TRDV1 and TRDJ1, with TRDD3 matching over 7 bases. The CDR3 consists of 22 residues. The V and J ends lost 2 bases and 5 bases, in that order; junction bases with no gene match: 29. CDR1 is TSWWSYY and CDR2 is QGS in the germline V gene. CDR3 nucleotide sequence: TGTGCTCTTGGGGAAGTGGTGACGTCCTGGGGATATTGGGAAAGCGTCACTGATAAACTCATCTTT. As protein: CALGEVVTSWGYWESVTDKLIF.

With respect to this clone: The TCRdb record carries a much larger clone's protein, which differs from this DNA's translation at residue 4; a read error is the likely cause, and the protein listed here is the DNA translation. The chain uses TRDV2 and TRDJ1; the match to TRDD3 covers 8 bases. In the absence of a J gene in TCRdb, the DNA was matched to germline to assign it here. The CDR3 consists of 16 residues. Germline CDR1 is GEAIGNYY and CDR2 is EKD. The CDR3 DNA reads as TGTGCCTGTGTCACCGGCCTGGGGGACCACACCGATAAACTCATCTTT. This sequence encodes CACVTGLGDHTDKLIF.

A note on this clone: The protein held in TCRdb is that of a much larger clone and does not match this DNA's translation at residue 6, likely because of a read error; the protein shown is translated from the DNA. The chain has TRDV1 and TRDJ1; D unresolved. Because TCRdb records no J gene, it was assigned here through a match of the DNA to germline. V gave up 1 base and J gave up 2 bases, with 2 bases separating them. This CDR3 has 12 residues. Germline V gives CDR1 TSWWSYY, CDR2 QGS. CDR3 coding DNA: TGTGCTCTTGGGGAACAAACCGATAAACTCATCTTT. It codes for CALGEQTDKLIF.

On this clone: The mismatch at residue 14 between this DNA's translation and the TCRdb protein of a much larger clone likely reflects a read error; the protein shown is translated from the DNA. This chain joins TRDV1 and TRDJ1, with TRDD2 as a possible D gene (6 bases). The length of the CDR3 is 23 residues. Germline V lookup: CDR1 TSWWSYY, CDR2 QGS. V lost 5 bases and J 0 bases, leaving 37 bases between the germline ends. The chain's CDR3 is CALGSCAPTPWDWVPPYTDKLIF. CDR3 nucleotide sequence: TGTGCTCTTGGGTCCTGTGCTCCTACTCCTTGGGATTGGGTGCCACCCTACACCGATAAACTCATCTTT.

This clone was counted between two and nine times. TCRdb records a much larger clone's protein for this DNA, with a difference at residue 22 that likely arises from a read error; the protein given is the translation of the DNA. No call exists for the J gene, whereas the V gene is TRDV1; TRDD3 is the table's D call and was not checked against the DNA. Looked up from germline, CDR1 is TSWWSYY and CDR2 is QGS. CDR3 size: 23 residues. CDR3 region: CALGEIGGTSSSYWGIRTDKLTF. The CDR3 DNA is TGTGCTCTTGGGGAAATTGGGGGAACTTCCTCTTCATACTGGGGGATACGGACCGATAAACTCACCTTT.

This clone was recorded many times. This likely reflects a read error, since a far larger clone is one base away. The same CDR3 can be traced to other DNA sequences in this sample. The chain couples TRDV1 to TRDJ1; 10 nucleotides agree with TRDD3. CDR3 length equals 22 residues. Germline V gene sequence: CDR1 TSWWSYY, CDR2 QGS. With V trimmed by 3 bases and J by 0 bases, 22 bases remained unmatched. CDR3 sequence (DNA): TGTGCTCTTGGGGAGACTTCCTGGTACTGGGGGATGGGGATACCATACACCGATAAACTCATCTTT. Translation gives CALGETSWYWGMGIPYTDKLIF.

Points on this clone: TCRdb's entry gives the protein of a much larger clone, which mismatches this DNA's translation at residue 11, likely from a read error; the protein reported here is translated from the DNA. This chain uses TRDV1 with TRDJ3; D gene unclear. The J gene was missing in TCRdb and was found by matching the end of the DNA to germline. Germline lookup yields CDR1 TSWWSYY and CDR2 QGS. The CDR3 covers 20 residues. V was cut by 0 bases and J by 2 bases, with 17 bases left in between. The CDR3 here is CALGELGCPLRTWDTRQMFF. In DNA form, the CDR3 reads TGTGCTCTTGGGGAACTAGGTTGCCCCCTCCGAACCTGGGACACCCGACAGATGTTTTTC.

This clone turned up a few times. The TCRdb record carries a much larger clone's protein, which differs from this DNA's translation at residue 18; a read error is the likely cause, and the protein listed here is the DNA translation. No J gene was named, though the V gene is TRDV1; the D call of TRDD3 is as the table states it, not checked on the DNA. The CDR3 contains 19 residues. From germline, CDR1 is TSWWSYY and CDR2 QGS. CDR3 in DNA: TGTGCTCTTGGGGCCCCCCCATTTGGGGGTGGATTCTACACCGATAAACTCACCTTT. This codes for CALGAPPFGGGFYTDKLTF.

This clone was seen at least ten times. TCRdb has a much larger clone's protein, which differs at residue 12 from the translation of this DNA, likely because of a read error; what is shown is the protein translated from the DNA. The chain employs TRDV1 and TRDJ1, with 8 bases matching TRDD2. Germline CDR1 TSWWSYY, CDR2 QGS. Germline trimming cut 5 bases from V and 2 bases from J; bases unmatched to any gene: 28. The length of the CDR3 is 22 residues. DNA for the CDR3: TGTGCTCTTGGGCCACCAAGCCTTCCTATGGTACCGGGGGGGTCCACGACCGATAAACTCATCTTT. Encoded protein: CALGPPSLPMVPGGSTTDKLIF.

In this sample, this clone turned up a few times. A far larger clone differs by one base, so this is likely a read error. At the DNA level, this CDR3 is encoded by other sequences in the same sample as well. The CDR3 sequence is CALGEPKSWPPKGLGDSQYTDKLIF. Here the CDR3 DNA reads TGTGCTCTTGGGGAACCGAAGTCATGGCCCCCCAAGGGACTGGGGGATTCCCAGTACACCGATAAGCTCATCTTT. This sequence joins TRDV1 and TRDJ1, with 10 nucleotides matching TRDD3. CDR1 TSWWSYY and CDR2 QGS come from the germline V gene. This CDR3 is 25 amino acids long.

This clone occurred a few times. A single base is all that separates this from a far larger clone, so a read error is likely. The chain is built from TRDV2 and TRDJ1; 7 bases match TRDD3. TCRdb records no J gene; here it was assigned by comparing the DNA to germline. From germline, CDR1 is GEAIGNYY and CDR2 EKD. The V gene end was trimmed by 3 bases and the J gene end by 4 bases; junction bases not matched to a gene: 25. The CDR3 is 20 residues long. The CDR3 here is CACDLIPTSVGDGIFDKLIF. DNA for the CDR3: TGTGCCTGTGACCTCATTCCAACGTCGGTGGGGGACGGAATCTTCGATAAACTCATCTTT.

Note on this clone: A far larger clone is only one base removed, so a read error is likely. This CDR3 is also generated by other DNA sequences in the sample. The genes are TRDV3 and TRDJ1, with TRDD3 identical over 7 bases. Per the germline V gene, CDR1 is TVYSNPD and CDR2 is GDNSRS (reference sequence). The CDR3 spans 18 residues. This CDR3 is CAFRGPSRDTSHTDKLIF. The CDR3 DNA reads TGTGCCTTTAGGGGTCCCTCAAGGGATACTTCCCACACCGATAAGCTCATCTTT.

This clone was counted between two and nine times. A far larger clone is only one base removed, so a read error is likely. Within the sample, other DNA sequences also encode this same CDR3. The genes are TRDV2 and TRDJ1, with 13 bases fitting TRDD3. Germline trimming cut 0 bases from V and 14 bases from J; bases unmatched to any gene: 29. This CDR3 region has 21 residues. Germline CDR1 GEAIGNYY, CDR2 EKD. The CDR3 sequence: CACDTDNWGIRVLPITPPRIF. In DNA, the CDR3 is TGTGCCTGTGACACCGACAACTGGGGGATACGCGTCTTACCAATCACTCCCCCTCGGATCTTT.

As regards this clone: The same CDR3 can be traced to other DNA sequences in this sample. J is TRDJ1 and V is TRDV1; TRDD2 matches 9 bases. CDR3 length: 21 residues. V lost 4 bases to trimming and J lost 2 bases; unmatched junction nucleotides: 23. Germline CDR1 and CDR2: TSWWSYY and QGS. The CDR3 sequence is CALGAHDLPTFWGAQTDKLIF. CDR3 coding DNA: TGTGCTCTTGGGGCACACGACCTTCCTACGTTCTGGGGGGCCCAGACCGATAAACTCATCTTT.

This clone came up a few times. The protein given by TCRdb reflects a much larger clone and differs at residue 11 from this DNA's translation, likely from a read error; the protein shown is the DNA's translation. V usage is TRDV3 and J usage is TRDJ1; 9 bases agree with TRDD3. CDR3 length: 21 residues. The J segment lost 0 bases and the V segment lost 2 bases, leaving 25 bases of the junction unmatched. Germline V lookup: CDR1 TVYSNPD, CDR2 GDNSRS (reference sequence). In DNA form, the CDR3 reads TGTGCCTTTCGGGTGGGCATTCCCGTTGTGCACTGGGGGACGCACACCGATAAACTCATCTTT. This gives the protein CAFRVGIPVVHWGTHTDKLIF.

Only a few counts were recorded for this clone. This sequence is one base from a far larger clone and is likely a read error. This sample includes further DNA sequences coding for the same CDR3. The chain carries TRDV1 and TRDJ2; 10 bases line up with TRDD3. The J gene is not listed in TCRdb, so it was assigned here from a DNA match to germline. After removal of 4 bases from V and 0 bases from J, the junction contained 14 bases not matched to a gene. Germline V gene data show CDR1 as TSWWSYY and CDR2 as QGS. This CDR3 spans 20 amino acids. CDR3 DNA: TGTGCTCTTGGGGCTTCCTACGGGGGATACGGAGGCTCTTTGACAGCACAACTCTTCTTT. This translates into CALGASYGGYGGSLTAQLFF.

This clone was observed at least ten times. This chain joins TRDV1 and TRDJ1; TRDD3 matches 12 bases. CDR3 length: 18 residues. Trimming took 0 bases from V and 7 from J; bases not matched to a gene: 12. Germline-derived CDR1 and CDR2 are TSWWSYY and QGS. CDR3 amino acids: CALGELSIRPGGYGKLIF. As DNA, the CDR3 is TGTGCTCTTGGGGAACTATCGATACGGCCTGGGGGATACGGTAAACTCATCTTT.